This TCR beta chain derives from a study of shared clonotypes between healthy human individuals. The repertoire was sequenced with immunoSEQ multiplex PCR; TCRdb's copy has only in-frame clones and lacks some. The table records about 600,000 clones, around 97% of them present only once. Germline lookup yields CDR1 LNHDA and CDR2 SQIVND (reference sequence). Trimming removed 3 bases from V and 6 bases from J, with 4 bases in between. This CDR3 has 11 amino acids. Sequencing used naive CD4+ T cells sorted from blood. Indicated subset: CD45RA+ positively selected. The sequence came from a woman between 25 and 40 years old in good health. The gene calls are TRBV19 and TRBJ2-3; D unclear. The CDR3 nucleotides read TGTGCCAGTAGTATTCAGGATACGCAGTATTTT. This translates into CASSIQDTQYF.